This T cell receptor beta chain derives from a study of blood T cell repertoires in COVID-19. Study-wide background: Sites across the United States, Italy and Spain contributed samples from acute and convalescent COVID-19. T cells, B-cell-depleted T cells, or PBMCs supplied cDNA or gDNA.

CDR3 length: 12 residues. Per germline, CDR1 MDHEN and CDR2 SYDVKM. V was pared by 5 bases and J by 9 bases, with 13 bases between. The authors' processing: Reference gene primer amplification yielded estimated nucleated cell counts. Repertoires were generated with immunoSEQ multiplex PCR, while TCRdb's copy carries only in-frame clones and drops some. That table supplies the V and J calls and clone size; D and trimming were determined from the DNA. The table lists 150,000 to 200,000 clones, 85% to 90% of them singletons. The source of this sequence is a woman in her 70s with acute or convalescent COVID-19. Sequencing was performed on peripheral blood. The chain joins TRBV28 to TRBJ1-1; TRBD1 might be the D (5 bases). The CDR3 bases are TGTGCCAGCAGTCTAACAGGACCTCAAGCTTTCTTT. Its translation: CASSLTGPQAFF.